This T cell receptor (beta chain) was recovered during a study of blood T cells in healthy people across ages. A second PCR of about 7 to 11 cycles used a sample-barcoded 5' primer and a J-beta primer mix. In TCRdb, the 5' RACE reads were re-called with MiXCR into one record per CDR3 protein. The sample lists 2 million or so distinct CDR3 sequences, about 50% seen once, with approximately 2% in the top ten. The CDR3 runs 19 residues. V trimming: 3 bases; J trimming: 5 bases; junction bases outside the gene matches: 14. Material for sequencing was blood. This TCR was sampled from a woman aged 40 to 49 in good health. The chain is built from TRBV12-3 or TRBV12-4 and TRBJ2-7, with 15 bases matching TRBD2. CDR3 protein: CASSFISSGLAGGLHEQYF. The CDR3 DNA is TGTGCCAGCAGTTTTATAAGCTCGGGACTAGCGGGGGGACTCCACGAGCAGTACTTC.